This T cell receptor (beta chain) emerged from a study of CD8+ T cells in alopecia areata. Overall study context: Graft recipients were roughly 7-11-week-old female C3H/HeJ mice, and donor skin originated from roughly 6-12-month-old C3H/HeJ mice with spontaneous alopecia.

Germline-derived CDR1 and CDR2 are NSQYPW and LRSPGD (reference sequence). V was trimmed by 6 bases and J by 0 bases, leaving 6 bases between them. This CDR3 is 13 amino acids long. Notes on the study in general: Clonality exceeded that of normal scalp in lesional scalp, most notably in alopecia totalis/universalis.

It was cDNA, reverse transcribed from extracted RNA, that served as the sequencing template. TCRdb keeps only in-frame clones here, not all; method: immunoSEQ multiplex PCR. This record lists 270,000 or so clones, none seen once only, and the top ten clones contain 1.2%. A sort of pooled cutaneous lymph node cells used CD4, CD8alpha, NKG2D, NKG2ACE and other stains. The table lists this clone with a few counts. Antigen specificity is unknown. The gene names here belong to mouse. The CDR3 end is not reached by the read, which stops 4 residues before it; the germline J gene fills it in. The clonotype comes from a C3H/HeJ mouse with alopecia areata. The MHC haplotype of this mouse line is H2-k. V is TRBV1 and J is TRBJ2-1; possibly TRBD1 for D (5 bases). The specimen was CD4+ T cells sorted from a lymph node. Incomplete CDR3 DNA: TGCACCTGCAGGGACACTAACTATGCT. Its translation is CTCRDTNYA. The entire CDR3 protein reads CTCRDTNYAEQFF.